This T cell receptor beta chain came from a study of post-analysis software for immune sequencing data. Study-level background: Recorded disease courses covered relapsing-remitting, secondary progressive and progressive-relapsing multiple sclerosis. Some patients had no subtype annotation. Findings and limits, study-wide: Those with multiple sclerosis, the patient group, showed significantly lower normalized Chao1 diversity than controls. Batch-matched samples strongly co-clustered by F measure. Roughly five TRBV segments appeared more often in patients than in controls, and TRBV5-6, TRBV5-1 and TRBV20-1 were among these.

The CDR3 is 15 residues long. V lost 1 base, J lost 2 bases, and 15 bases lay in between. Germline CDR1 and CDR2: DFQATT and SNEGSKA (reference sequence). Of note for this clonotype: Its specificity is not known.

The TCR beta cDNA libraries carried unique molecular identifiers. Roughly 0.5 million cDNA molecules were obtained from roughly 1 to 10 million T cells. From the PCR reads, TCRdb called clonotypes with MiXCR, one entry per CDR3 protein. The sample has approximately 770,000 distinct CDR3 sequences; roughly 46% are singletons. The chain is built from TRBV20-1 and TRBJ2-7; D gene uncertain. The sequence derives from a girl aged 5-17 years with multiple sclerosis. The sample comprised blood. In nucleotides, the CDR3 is TGCAGTGCTAGAGGAGGAACAATCACGACCTACGAGCAGTACTTC. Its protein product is CSARGGTITTYEQYF.